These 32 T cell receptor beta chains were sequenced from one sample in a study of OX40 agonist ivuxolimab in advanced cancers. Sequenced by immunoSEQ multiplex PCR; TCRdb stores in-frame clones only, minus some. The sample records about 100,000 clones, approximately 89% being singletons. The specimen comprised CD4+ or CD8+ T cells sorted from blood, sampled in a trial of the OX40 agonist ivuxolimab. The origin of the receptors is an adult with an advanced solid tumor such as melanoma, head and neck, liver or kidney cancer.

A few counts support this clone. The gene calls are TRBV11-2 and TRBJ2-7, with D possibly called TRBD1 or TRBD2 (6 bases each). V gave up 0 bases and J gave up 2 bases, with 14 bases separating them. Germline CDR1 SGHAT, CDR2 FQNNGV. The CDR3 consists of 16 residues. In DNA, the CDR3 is TGTGCCAGCAGCTTAGATCTCCGGGGGCCGACCTACGAGCAGTACTTC. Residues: CASSLDLRGPTYEQYF. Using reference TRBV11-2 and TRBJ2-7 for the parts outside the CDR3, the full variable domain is EAGVAQSPRYKIIEKRQSVAFWCNPISGHATLYWYQQILGQGPKLLIQFQNNGVVDDSQLPKDRFSAERLKGVDSTLKIQPAKLEDSAVYLCASSLDLRGPTYEQYFGPGTRLTVT.

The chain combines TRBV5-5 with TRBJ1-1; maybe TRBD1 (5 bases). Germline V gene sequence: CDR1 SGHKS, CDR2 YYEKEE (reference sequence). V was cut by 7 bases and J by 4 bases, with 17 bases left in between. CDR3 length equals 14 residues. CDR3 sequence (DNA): TGTGCCAGCCAACGAATAACAGGCTCCACTGAAGCTTTCTTT. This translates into CASQRITGSTEAFF.

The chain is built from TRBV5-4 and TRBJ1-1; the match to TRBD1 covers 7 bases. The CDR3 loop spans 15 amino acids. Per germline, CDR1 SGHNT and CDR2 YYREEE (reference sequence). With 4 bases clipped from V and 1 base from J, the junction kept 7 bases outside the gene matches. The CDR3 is CASSHGRGGNTEAFF. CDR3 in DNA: TGTGCCAGCAGCCATGGCAGGGGGGGGAACACTGAAGCTTTCTTT.

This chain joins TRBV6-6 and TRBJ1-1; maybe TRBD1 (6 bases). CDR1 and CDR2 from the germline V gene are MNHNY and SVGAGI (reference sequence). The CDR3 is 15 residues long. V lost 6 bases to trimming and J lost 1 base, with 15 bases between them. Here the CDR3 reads CASSSGWGANTEAFF. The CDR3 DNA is TGTGCCAGCAGCTCAGGGTGGGGGGCGAACACTGAAGCTTTCTTT.

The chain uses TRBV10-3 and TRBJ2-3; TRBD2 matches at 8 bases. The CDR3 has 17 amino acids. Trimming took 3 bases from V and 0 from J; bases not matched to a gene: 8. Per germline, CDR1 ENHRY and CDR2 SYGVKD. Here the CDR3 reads CAISDVAGRRSTDTQYF. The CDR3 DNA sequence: TGTGCCATCAGTGATGTAGCGGGAAGGAGGAGCACAGATACGCAGTATTTT.

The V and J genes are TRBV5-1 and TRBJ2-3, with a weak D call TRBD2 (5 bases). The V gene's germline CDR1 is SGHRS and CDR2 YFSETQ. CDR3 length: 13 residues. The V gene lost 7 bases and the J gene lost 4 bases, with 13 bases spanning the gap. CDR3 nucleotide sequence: TGCGCCAGCTGCAGCGCCGGGGCAGATACGCAGTATTTT. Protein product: CASCSAGADTQYF. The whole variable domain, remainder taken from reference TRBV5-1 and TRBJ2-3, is KAGVTQTPRYLIKTRGQQVTLSCSPISGHRSVSWYQQTPGQGLQFLFEYFSETQRNKGNFPGRFSGRQFSNSRSEMNVSTLELGDSALYLCASCSAGADTQYFGPGTRLTVL.

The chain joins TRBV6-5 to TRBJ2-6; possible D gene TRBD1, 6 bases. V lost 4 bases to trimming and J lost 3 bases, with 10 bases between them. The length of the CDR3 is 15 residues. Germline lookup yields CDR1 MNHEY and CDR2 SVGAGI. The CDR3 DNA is TGTGCCAGCAGTTCCGGGACACGTGGGGCCAACGTCCTGACTTTC. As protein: CASSSGTRGANVLTF.

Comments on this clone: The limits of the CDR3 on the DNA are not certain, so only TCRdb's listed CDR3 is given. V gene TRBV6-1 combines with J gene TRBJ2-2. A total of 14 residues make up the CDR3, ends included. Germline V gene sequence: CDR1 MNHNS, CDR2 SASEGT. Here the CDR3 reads CASRPSFGAGELFF.

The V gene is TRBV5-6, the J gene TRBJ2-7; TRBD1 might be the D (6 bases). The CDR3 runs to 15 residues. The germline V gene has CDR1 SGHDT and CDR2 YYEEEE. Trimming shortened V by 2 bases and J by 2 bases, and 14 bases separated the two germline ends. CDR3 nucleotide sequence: TGTGCCAGCAGCTTTAGGACAGCCAATCCCTACGAGCAGTACTTC. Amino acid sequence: CASSFRTANPYEQYF.

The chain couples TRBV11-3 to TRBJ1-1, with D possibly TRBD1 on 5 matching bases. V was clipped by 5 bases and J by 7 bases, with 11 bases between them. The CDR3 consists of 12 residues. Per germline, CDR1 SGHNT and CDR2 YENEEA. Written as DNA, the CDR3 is TGTGCCAGCAGCCTGGGACGTGGTGAAGCTTTCTTT. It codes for CASSLGRGEAFF.

The CDR3 nucleotides are TGTGCCAGCCGGAGGGCTGCAAATAATGAAAAACTGTTTTTT. Protein product: CASRRAANNEKLFF. The rearrangement links TRBV27 to TRBJ1-4, with unresolved D. V was trimmed by 8 bases and J by 4 bases, leaving 14 bases between them. The CDR3 length is 14 residues. CDR1 and CDR2 from the germline V gene are MNHEY and SMNVEV (reference sequence).

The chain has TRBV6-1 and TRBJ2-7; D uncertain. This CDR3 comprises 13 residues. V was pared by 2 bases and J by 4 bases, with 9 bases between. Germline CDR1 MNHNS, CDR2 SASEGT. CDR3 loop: CASSEQGFYEQYF. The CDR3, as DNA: TGTGCCAGCAGTGAACAAGGGTTTTACGAGCAGTACTTC.

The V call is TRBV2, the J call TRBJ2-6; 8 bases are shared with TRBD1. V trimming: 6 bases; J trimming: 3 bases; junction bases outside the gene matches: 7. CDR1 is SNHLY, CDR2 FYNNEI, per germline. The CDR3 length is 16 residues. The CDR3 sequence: CASSLRGTGGANVLTF. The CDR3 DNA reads TGTGCCAGCAGCCTCAGGGGGACAGGTGGGGCCAACGTCCTGACTTTC.

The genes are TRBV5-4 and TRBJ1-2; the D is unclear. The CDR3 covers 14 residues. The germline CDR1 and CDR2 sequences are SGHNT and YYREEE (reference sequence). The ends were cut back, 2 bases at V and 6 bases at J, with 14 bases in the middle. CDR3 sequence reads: CASSFRTIVHGYTF. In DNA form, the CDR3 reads TGTGCCAGCAGCTTTCGCACCATAGTCCATGGCTACACCTTC.

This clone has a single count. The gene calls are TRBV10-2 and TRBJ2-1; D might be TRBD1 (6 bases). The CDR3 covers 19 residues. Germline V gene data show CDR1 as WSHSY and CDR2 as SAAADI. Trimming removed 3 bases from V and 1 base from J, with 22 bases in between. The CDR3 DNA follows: TGCGCCAGCAGTGACTCGAGGTTTCAGGGGACCATTTCCTACAATGAGCAGTTCTTC. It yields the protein CASSDSRFQGTISYNEQFF.

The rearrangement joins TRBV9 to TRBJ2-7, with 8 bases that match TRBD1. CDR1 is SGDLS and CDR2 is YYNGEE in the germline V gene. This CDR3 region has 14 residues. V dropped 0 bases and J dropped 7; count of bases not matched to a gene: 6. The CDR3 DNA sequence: TGTGCCAGCAGCGTAGTAGGACAGGGAGTTGAGCAGTACTTC. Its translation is CASSVVGQGVEQYF.

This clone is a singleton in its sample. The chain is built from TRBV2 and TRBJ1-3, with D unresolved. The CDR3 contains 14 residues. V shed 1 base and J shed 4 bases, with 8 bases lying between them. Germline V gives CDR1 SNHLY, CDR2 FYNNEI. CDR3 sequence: CASSEGTVGNTIYF. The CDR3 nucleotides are TGTGCCAGCAGTGAAGGGACCGTCGGAAACACCATATATTTT.

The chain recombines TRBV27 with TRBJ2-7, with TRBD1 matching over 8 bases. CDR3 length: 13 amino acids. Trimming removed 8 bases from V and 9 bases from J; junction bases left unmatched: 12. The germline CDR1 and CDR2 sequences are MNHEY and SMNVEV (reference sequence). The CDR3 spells CASGRAGGGVQYF. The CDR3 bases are TGTGCCAGCGGTCGTGCAGGGGGCGGGGTGCAGTACTTC.

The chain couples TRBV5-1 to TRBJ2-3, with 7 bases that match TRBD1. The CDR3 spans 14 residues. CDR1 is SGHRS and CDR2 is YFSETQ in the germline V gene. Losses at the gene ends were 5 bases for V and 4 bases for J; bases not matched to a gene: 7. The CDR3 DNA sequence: TGCGCCAGCAGGCAGACACAGGGGCCAGATACGCAGTATTTT. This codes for CASRQTQGPDTQYF.

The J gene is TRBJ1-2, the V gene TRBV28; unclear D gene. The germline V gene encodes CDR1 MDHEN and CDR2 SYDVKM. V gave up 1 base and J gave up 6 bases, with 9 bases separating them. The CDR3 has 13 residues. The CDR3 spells CASSLLSGNGYTF. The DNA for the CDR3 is TGTGCCAGCAGTTTATTATCTGGTAATGGCTACACCTTC.

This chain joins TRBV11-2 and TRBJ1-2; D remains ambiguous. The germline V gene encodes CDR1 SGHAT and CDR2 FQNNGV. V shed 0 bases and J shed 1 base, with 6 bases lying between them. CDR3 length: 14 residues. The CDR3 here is CASSLDVINYGYTF. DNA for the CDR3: TGTGCCAGCAGCTTAGATGTCATTAACTATGGCTACACCTTC.

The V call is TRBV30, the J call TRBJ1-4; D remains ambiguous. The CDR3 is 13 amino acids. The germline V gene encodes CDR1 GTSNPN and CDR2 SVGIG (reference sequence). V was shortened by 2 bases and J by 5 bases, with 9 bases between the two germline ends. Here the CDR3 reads CAWSRTRNEKLFF. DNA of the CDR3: TGTGCCTGGAGTCGTACCCGAAATGAAAAACTGTTTTTT.

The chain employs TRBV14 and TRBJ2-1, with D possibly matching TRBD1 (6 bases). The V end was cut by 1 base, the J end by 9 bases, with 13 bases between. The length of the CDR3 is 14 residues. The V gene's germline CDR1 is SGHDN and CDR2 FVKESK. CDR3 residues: CASSQGPGDTEQFF. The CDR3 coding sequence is TGTGCCAGCAGCCAAGGACCTGGGGACACTGAGCAGTTCTTC. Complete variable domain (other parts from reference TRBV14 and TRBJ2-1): EAGVTQFPSHSVIEKGQTVTLRCDPISGHDNLYWYRRVMGKEIKFLLHFVKESKQDESGMPNNRFLAERTGGTYSTLKVQPAELEDSGVYFCASSQGPGDTEQFFGPGTRLTVL.

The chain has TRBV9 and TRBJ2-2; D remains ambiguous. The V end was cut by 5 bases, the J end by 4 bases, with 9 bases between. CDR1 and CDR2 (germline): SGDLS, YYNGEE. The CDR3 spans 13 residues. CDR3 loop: CASSEVVTGELFF. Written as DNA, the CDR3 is TGTGCCAGCAGTGAGGTGGTCACCGGGGAGCTGTTTTTT.

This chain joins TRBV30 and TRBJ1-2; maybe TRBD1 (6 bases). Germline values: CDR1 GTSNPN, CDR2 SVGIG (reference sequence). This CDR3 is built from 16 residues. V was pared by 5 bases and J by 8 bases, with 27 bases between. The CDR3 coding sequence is TGTGCCTGGCGGCCCCGGGGGGCCCTCCCCAGAGAGGGCTACACCTTC. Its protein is CAWRPRGALPREGYTF.

The CDR3 DNA reads TGTGCCAGCAGCCAACAGGGGAATGGCTACACCTTC. Its translation: CASSQQGNGYTF. The rearrangement links TRBV5-4 to TRBJ1-2, with 7 bases fitting TRBD1. With V trimmed by 4 bases and J by 6 bases, 3 bases remained unmatched. The CDR3 is made up of 12 amino acids. Germline V lookup: CDR1 SGHNT, CDR2 YYREEE (reference sequence).

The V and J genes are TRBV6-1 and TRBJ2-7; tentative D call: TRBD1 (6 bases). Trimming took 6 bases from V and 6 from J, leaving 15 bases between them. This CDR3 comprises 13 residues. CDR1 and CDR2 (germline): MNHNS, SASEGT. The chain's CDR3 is CASRPTGEGEQYF. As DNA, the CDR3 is TGTGCCAGCAGACCGACAGGTGAGGGCGAGCAGTACTTC.

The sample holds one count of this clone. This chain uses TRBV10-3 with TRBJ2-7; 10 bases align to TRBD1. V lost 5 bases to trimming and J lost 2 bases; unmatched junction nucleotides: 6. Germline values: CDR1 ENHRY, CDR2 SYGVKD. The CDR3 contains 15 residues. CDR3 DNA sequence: TGTGCCATCAGTACGACAGGGGGCTCGGCCTACGAGCAGTACTTC. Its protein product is CAISTTGGSAYEQYF.

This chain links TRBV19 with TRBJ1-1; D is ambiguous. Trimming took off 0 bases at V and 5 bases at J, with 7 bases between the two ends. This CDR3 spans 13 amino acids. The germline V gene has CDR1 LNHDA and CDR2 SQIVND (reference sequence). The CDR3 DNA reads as TGTGCCAGTAGTATAGATGTGGGTACTGAAGCTTTCTTT. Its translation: CASSIDVGTEAFF.

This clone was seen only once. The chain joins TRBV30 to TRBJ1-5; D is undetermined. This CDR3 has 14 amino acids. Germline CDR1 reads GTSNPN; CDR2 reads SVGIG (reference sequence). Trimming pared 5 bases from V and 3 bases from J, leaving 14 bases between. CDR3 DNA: TGTGCCTGGTCCGCCCGGGATCACAATCAGCCCCAGCATTTT. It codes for CAWSARDHNQPQHF.

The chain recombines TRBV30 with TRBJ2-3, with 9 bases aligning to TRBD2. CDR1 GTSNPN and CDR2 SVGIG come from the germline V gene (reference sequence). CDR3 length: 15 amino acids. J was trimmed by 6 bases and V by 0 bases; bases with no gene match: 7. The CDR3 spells CAWSVGGRGGDTQYF. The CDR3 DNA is TGTGCCTGGAGTGTGGGCGGGAGGGGGGGGGATACGCAGTATTTT.

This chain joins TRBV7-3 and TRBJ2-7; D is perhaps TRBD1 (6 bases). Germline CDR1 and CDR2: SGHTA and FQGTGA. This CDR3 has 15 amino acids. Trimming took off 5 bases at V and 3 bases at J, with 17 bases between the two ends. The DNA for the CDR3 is TGTGCCAGCAGCACCACAGGGAACTTGGGCTACGAGCAGTACTTC. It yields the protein CASSTTGNLGYEQYF.